This TCR beta chain was sequenced for a study of Tregs in tolerant kidney transplant recipients. Whole-study results and caveats: Findings come from small patient numbers and require larger validation.

TCRdb keeps only in-frame clones here, not all; method: immunoSEQ multiplex PCR. Here the sample spans some 100,000 clones, about 91% being singletons. About this clone: The antigen remains unidentified.

Trimming pared 5 bases from V and 5 bases from J, leaving 13 bases between. Germline V gene lookup returns CDR1 SGHVS and CDR2 FNYEAQ. The CDR3 is 14 residues long. V is TRBV7-6 and J is TRBJ2-1; D remains unclear. The sequencing sample was made of CD4+ T cells from blood. The TCR comes from a human donor in good health. The CDR3: CASSDPFKNNEQFF. The CDR3 nucleotides are TGTGCCAGCAGCGACCCCTTTAAGAACAATGAGCAGTTCTTC. The full variable domain, its missing parts supplied by reference TRBV7-6 and TRBJ2-1, is GAGVSQSPRYKVTKRGQDVALRCDPISGHVSLYWYRQALGQGPEFLTYFNYEAQQDKSGLPNDRFSAERPEGSISTLTIQRTEQRDSAMYRCASSDPFKNNEQFFGPGTRLTVL.